The clone carrying this T cell receptor beta chain appeared once. Its antigen is unidentified. This entry is derived from a study of cytomegalovirus exposure and HLA in healthy donors. General study results and limits: Within the roughly 120 validation repertoires, first-cohort TCR clusters tended to co-occur, according to a later analysis. A classifier reportedly called cytomegalovirus status with high sensitivity and specificity. Confirmation was obtained in vitro that a few CMV-associated chains are specific for CMV antigens. The authors enumerated 150 to 200 TCR beta chains as linked to cytomegalovirus.

TCRdb's table, derived via immunoSEQ multiplex PCR, lists solely in-frame clones and lacks some. The data contain about 360,000 clones, around 86% of them singletons. This CDR3 has 22 residues. The specimen sequenced was PBMCs. The chain links TRBV21-1 to TRBJ2-7; the table's D call, TRBD2, was not checked against the DNA. TRBV21-1 is assigned pseudogene status. This TCR came from a woman in her late teens or twenties in good health and CMV-seronegative. The CDR3 sequence: CASSNNVGAGLAGFFGSYEQYF. As DNA, the CDR3 is TGTGCCAGCAGCAATAATGTAGGAGCCGGACTAGCGGGATTCTTCGGCTCCTACGAGCAGTACTTC.